The 23 T cell receptor beta chains presented below share a single source sample, sequenced in a study of shared clonotypes between healthy human individuals. Method: immunoSEQ multiplex PCR; TCRdb's copy keeps in-frame clones and lacks some. This sample carries about 500,000 clones, more than 70% of them seen once, and the ten largest clones take about 11%. Sequenced: PBMCs. All receptors derive from a middle-aged woman in good health. Some clones in this sample may be carry-over from other donors' samples.

The chain is built from TRBV23-1 and TRBJ2-7, with a weak D call TRBD2 (5 bases). TRBV23-1 is marked as an open reading frame, function uncertain. V lost 4 bases and J lost 6, with 22 bases in between. This CDR3 has 16 residues. The CDR3 is CASSPFPRVGEVEQYF. The CDR3 DNA reads TGCGCCAGCAGTCCCTTCCCGAGGGTAGGAGAGGTCGAGCAGTACTTC.

A few counts support this clone. The sample carries other DNA sequences with the same CDR3. The rearrangement joins TRBV7-9 to TRBJ1-1, with D uncertain. Germline CDR1 is SEHNR and CDR2 is FQNEAQ (reference sequence). V was clipped by 0 bases and J by 2 bases, with 7 bases between them. The CDR3 spans 14 residues. In DNA, the CDR3 is TGTGCCAGCAGCTTAGCTGGCGGAAACACTGAAGCTTTCTTT. Amino acid sequence: CASSLAGGNTEAFF.

In this sample, this clone turned up once. The rearrangement links TRBV14 to TRBJ1-2, with D unresolved. V lost 0 bases, J lost 8 bases, and 7 bases lay in between. CDR1 is SGHDN, CDR2 FVKESK, per germline. CDR3 length: 12 residues. CDR3 sequence (DNA): TGTGCCAGCAGCCAAGAGGGGTGGGGCTACACCTTC. Residues: CASSQEGWGYTF.

The rearrangement uses TRBV7-3 and TRBJ2-7; 9 positions match TRBD1. Germline-derived CDR1 and CDR2 are SGHTA and FQGTGA. The CDR3 consists of 14 residues. J was trimmed by 7 bases and V by 5 bases; bases with no gene match: 9. The CDR3 spells CASSPGQGLKEQYF. CDR3 nucleotide sequence: TGTGCCAGCAGCCCGGGACAGGGACTGAAAGAGCAGTACTTC.

This clone was observed once. The rearrangement joins TRBV5-1 to TRBJ2-2; 8 bases fit TRBD2. The CDR3 contains 14 residues. Germline CDR1 and CDR2: SGHRS and YFSETQ. V shed 1 base and J 5 bases; nucleotides not matched to a gene: 1. The CDR3 protein is CASSLSSGTGELFF. Written as DNA, the CDR3 is TGCGCCAGCAGCTTGTCTAGCGGGACCGGGGAGCTGTTTTTT.

The rearrangement uses TRBV29-1 and TRBJ2-7; 8 bases map to TRBD2. Germline CDR1 is SQVTM and CDR2 is ANQGSEA. This CDR3 is built from 13 residues. With V trimmed by 4 bases and J by 7 bases, 9 bases remained unmatched. The CDR3 spells CSVGEREIGEQYF. Written as DNA, the CDR3 is TGCAGCGTTGGTGAGCGGGAGATCGGTGAGCAGTACTTC.

The V call is TRBV28, the J call TRBJ2-1, with 12 bases fitting TRBD2. CDR3 length equals 15 residues. Trimming cost V 0 bases and J 9 bases; bases outside gene matches: 3. Germline V lookup: CDR1 MDHEN, CDR2 SYDVKM. The CDR3: CASSLWTSGSGEQFF. The CDR3 DNA sequence: TGTGCCAGCAGTTTATGGACTAGCGGGAGCGGTGAGCAGTTCTTC.

The chain carries TRBV25-1 and TRBJ2-2; 9 nucleotides agree with TRBD2. Germline V gene data show CDR1 as MGHDK and CDR2 as SYGVNS. The CDR3 has 18 amino acids. V lost 1 base to trimming and J lost 0 bases; unmatched junction nucleotides: 6. CDR3 DNA: TGTGCCAGCAGTGAATTTTGGACTAGCGCTTCGAACACCGGGGAGCTGTTTTTT. Protein: CASSEFWTSASNTGELFF.

In regard to this clone: Only one base separates this from a far larger clonotype, so it likely reflects a read error. The rearrangement links TRBV9 to TRBJ1-1, with 9 bases fitting TRBD1. The CDR3 is made up of 15 amino acids. Germline V CDR1 and CDR2: SGDLS, YYNGEE. The junction had 6 bases not matched to a gene; V was cut back by 0 bases and J by 6 bases. The CDR3 protein is CASSVGGQGHPEAFF. In DNA form, the CDR3 reads TGTGCCAGCAGCGTAGGGGGACAGGGCCATCCTGAAGCTTTCTTT. Drawing the rest from reference TRBV9 and TRBJ1-1, the complete variable domain is DSGVTQTPKHLITATGQRVTLRCSPRSGDLSVYWYQQSLDQGLQFLIQYYNGEERAKGNILERFSAQQFPDLHSELNLSSLELGDSALYFCASSVGGQGHPEAFFGQGTRLTVV.

The rearrangement joins TRBV21-1 to TRBJ2-7; no DNA check was done on the table's D call, TRBD1. TRBV21-1 represents a pseudogene. The CDR3 length is 16 residues. The CDR3 region has the DNA TGTGCCAGCAACATAAGGTCGGGACAGGGGGCTTATGAGCAGTACTTC. Translation gives CASNIRSGQGAYEQYF.

The chain uses TRBV28 and TRBJ2-2, with D perhaps matching TRBD2 (6 bases). CDR3 length equals 15 residues. Trimming removed 5 bases from V and 4 bases from J, with 14 bases in between. Germline CDR1 and CDR2: MDHEN and SYDVKM. CDR3 region: CASSTSGLGTGELFF. CDR3 coding DNA: TGTGCCAGCAGTACATCGGGACTCGGCACCGGGGAGCTGTTTTTT. Looking up the rest from reference TRBV28 and TRBJ2-2 gives the full variable domain: DVKVTQSSRYLVKRTGEKVFLECVQDMDHENMFWYRQDPGLGLRLIYFSYDVKMKEKGDIPEGYSVSREKKERFSLILESASTNQTSMYLCASSTSGLGTGELFFGEGSRLTVL.

The chain joins TRBV10-2 to TRBJ2-7; TRBD1 matches 10 bases. There are 18 residues in the CDR3. With 6 bases clipped from V and 3 bases from J, the junction kept 17 bases outside the gene matches. Germline CDR1 and CDR2: WSHSY and SAAADI. In nucleotides, the CDR3 is TGCGCCAGCAGACAAGGGACAGGGGTCACCTTAGGGGGCTACGAGCAGTACTTC. Translating gives CASRQGTGVTLGGYEQYF.

The rearrangement links TRBV7-9 to TRBJ2-2; D is possibly TRBD2 (5 bases). The germline CDR1 and CDR2 sequences are SEHNR and FQNEAQ (reference sequence). The germline V and J ends were trimmed by 3 bases and 3 bases, with 8 bases remaining between them. This CDR3 contains 14 residues. The CDR3 region has the DNA TGTGCCAGCAGCTTTGTCGGGGACACCGGGGAGCTGTTTTTT. Amino acids: CASSFVGDTGELFF.

The chain combines TRBV28 with TRBJ2-1, with TRBD2 matching over 9 bases. Germline CDR1 reads MDHEN; CDR2 reads SYDVKM. The CDR3 consists of 17 residues. With V trimmed by 3 bases and J by 9 bases, 15 bases remained unmatched. The CDR3 DNA sequence: TGTGCCAGCAGTTTTTTTAGTAGGGCTAGCGGGATGGGTGAGCAGTTCTTC. This gives the protein CASSFFSRASGMGEQFF.

At least ten counts were recorded for this clone. This rearrangement joins TRBV6-1 to TRBJ1-4; D call uncertain. The germline V gene encodes CDR1 MNHNS and CDR2 SASEGT. V lost 2 bases and J 11 bases, leaving 6 bases between the germline ends. The CDR3 sequence is 11 residues long. This CDR3 reads CASSESVKLFF. In nucleotides, the CDR3 is TGTGCCAGCAGTGAATCGGTGAAACTGTTTTTT.

In this sample, this clone turned up once. A far larger clone differs by one base, so this is likely a read error. Other DNA sequences in the same sample also yield this CDR3. The V call is TRBV4-2, the J call TRBJ1-5; D remains ambiguous. CDR1 is LGHNA and CDR2 is YNFKEQ in the germline V gene. This CDR3 is built from 15 residues. CDR3 protein: CASSQEFWGNQPQHF. Written as DNA, the CDR3 is TGTGCTAGCAGCCAAGAGTTTTGGGGCAATCAGCCCCAGCATTTT.

Only one count was recorded for this clone. The V and J genes are TRBV27 and TRBJ2-7; 9 bases are a match to TRBD1. The CDR3 loop spans 15 amino acids. After removal of 5 bases from V and 4 bases from J, the junction contained 9 bases not matched to a gene. Germline V CDR1 and CDR2: MNHEY, SMNVEV (reference sequence). This CDR3 is CASSPRGTGNYEQYF. Here the CDR3 DNA reads TGTGCCAGCAGTCCCCGAGGGACAGGGAATTACGAGCAGTACTTC.

As for this clone: A read error may be the cause here, since a much bigger clone is one base away. Within the sample, other DNA sequences also encode this same CDR3. V and J are TRBV6-6 and TRBJ2-2; weak D call: TRBD1 (6 bases). The CDR3 is made up of 15 amino acids. V lost 6 bases and J 4 bases, leaving 15 bases between the germline ends. In germline, CDR1 is MNHNY, CDR2 SVGAGI (reference sequence). In nucleotides, the CDR3 is TGTGCCAGCAGGCCACAGGGTTCGGGCACCGGGGAGCTGTTTTTT. The encoded protein is CASRPQGSGTGELFF.

The chain combines TRBV28 with TRBJ2-7, with 9 bases fitting TRBD2. Trimming took 1 base from V and 5 from J; bases not matched to a gene: 6. This CDR3 region has 15 residues. Germline values: CDR1 MDHEN, CDR2 SYDVKM. CDR3 in amino acids: CASSLLSSGINEQYF. DNA for the CDR3: TGTGCCAGCAGTTTATTGTCTAGCGGGATCAACGAGCAGTACTTC.

V gene TRBV5-1 combines with J gene TRBJ2-7; the D gene is possibly TRBD2 (6 bases). Germline V gives CDR1 SGHRS, CDR2 YFSETQ. Trimming removed 4 bases from V and 2 bases from J, with 16 bases in between. CDR3 length equals 15 residues. CDR3 DNA sequence: TGCGCCAGCAGCGATTCGGGGGACTCGCCCTACGAGCAGTACTTC. As protein: CASSDSGDSPYEQYF.

V and J are TRBV18 and TRBJ2-6; D call uncertain. Germline V gene lookup returns CDR1 KGHSH and CDR2 LQKENI. Trimming cost V 3 bases and J 0 bases, with 12 bases left between them. This CDR3 is built from 17 residues. The CDR3 nucleotides read TGTGCCAGCTCACCGAGGCAAGGAAGCTCTGGGGCCAACGTCCTGACTTTC. Translating it yields CASSPRQGSSGANVLTF.

The gene calls are TRBV5-1 and TRBJ2-7; 7 positions agree with TRBD2. The V segment lost 0 bases and the J segment 1 base; nucleotides outside the gene matches: 4. Germline V lookup: CDR1 SGHRS, CDR2 YFSETQ. The CDR3 runs to 15 residues. The DNA of the CDR3 is TGCGCCAGCAGCTTGGTTGTGGGAGGGTCCTACGAGCAGTACTTC. Encoded protein: CASSLVVGGSYEQYF.

This clone has at least ten counts. The sample has other DNA sequences that encode this CDR3 too. The rearrangement links TRBV2 to TRBJ2-5, with a weak D call TRBD2 (6 bases). The CDR3 has 13 amino acids. The V and J ends lost 8 bases and 8 bases respectively, with 18 bases between them. Looked up from germline, CDR1 is SNHLY and CDR2 is FYNNEI. The CDR3 coding sequence is TGTGCCAGCGTCCTAGGGGCCGGGGGAACCCAGTACTTC. It yields the protein CASVLGAGGTQYF.